This T cell receptor beta chain was obtained from a study of cytomegalovirus exposure and HLA in healthy donors. General study findings and limits: As a later analysis showed, a missense DCLRE1C variant was linked to trimming of TCR beta V- and J-genes. Usually a TCR sequence was rare, but some public TCRs were found in many donors. The investigators catalogued 150 or so TCR beta chains as cytomegalovirus-associated. Most of the TCR beta V segments (in an earlier analysis) were productive either about 87% or about 30% of the time.

CDR3 length: 12 amino acids. Germline V lookup: CDR1 MDHEN, CDR2 SYDVKM. The PCR used 60 Vbeta and 13 Jbeta primers. The table came from immunoSEQ multiplex PCR; TCRdb's copy has only in-frame clones and leaves some out. Seen here are approximately 150,000 clones, 9.4% observed once, and the top ten hold about 2%. Comment on this clone: Its antigen is undetermined.

The genes are TRBV28 and TRBJ1-2; 7 bases agree with TRBD1. This clonotype was obtained from a male donor in good health and CMV-seronegative. Material for sequencing was PBMCs. The CDR3 region has the DNA TGTGCTCTTCAGGGGGGTGACTATGGCTACACCTTC. Residues: CALQGGDYGYTF.